The rows below give T cell receptor beta chains drawn from one sample of a study of CD8 T cells in ankylosing spondylitis. One entry per CDR3 protein results from TCRdb running MiXCR on the 5' RACE reads. The sample consists of 750,000 to 850,000 distinct CDR3 sequences, 12% of them appearing once. Material for sequencing was blood, either unsorted or a sorted T cell fraction (not recorded which). Receptors were obtained from a male donor with ankylosing spondylitis. The CDR3 runs from the conserved cysteine through the conserved F or W. A D gene is named only where the DNA matches it firmly. Expanded clones are given a class, and other clones once, few, many or no size at all.

NA	TRBV10-1	few	TRBJ2-5	TGCGCCAGCAGTGAGGAGCGAGCAGGGACCCAGTACTTC	CASSEERAGTQYF
NA	TRBV4-2	NA	TRBJ2-5	TGTGCCAGCAGCCAAGATCCAGCCGGTCGATGGTTAGACTTC	CASSQDPAGRWLDF
TRBD1	TRBV12-3/TRBV12-4	NA	TRBJ1-6	TGTGCCAGCACCCTGCGGACAGGCTATTCACCCCTCCACTTT	CASTLRTGYSPLHF
NA	TRBV14	few	TRBJ2-1	TGTGCCAGCAGCCAAGACCAGGTTTCTCGGCAGTTCTTC	CASSQDQVSRQFF
NA	TRBV20-1	few	TRBJ2-3	TGCAGTGCTATCCGACCTGAACCGGGTGAGGCAGATACGCAGTATTTT	CSAIRPEPGEADTQYF
NA	TRBV5-6	many	TRBJ1-1	TGTGCCAGCAGCTTGGATGCAGTCTCTTACACTGAAGCTTTCTTT	CASSLDAVSYTEAFF
NA	TRBV20-1	few	TRBJ2-7	TGCAGTGCCCGGTGGGTGGATATTCGCTACGAGCAGTACTTC	CSARWVDIRYEQYF
TRBD2	TRBV5-1	few	TRBJ2-2	TGCGCCAGCAGCTTGGAGCTAGCGGGAAGTGACACCGGGGAGCTGTTTTTT	CASSLELAGSDTGELFF
TRBD2	TRBV7-2	NA	TRBJ2-1	TGTGCCAGCAGAGAACCAGGGACTAGCGGAAATGAGCAGTTCTTT	CASREPGTSGNEQFF
TRBD1	TRBV2	NA	TRBJ2-4	TGTGCCAGCAGTGAGGGGACAGGCGGGCTGTCGAAAAACATTCAGTACTTC	CASSEGTGGLSKNIQYF
NA	TRBV7-2	NA	TRBJ2-2	TGTGCCAGCAGTCAACAGGGCTGGGGCACCGGGGAGCTGTTTTTT	CASSQQGWGTGELFF
TRBD1	TRBV20-1	few	TRBJ1-4	TGCAGTGCTCCCTTTAGGGGACAGTTAAATGAAAAACTGTTTTTT	CSAPFRGQLNEKLFF
NA	TRBV25-1	few	TRBJ1-5	TGTGCCAGCAGGGACCGGGACAACAATCAGCCCCAGCATTTT	CASRDRDNNQPQHF
TRBD1	TRBV27	many	TRBJ1-5	TGTGCCAGCAGTTTATCGGACAGGAATCAGCCCCAGCATTTT	CASSLSDRNQPQHF
NA	TRBV3-1	few	TRBJ1-3	TGTGCCAGCAGCCTCGCTGCGAGGAACACCATATATTTT	CASSLAARNTIYF
NA	TRBV7-2	NA	TRBJ1-5	TGTGCCAGCAGCTTACAGGGGTACGATCAGCCCCAGCATTTT	CASSLQGYDQPQHF
NA	TRBV6-1	many	TRBJ1-6	TGTGCCAGCCATTCCGGGACCTATAATTCACCCCTCCACTTT	CASHSGTYNSPLHF
NA	TRBV20-1	NA	TRBJ1-6	TGCAGTGCTAGAGTAGGGCCCAATAATTCACCCCTCCACTTT	CSARVGPNNSPLHF
NA	TRBV20-1	NA	TRBJ1-1	TGCAGTGCTAGAGTCGCGTACACTGAAGCTTTCTTT	CSARVAYTEAFF
NA	TRBV20-1	NA	TRBJ2-2	TGCAGTGGCAGACCCGATACTAACACCGGGGAGCTGTTTTTT	CSGRPDTNTGELFF
NA	TRBV20-1	NA	TRBJ1-2	TGCAGTGCTAGCGGGCATATCTATGGCTACACCTTC	CSASGHIYGYTF
TRBD2	TRBV20-1	many	TRBJ2-3	TGCAGTGCCCCCCGAAGCGGGAGACCAGATACGCAGTATTTT	CSAPRSGRPDTQYF
NA	TRBV15	few	TRBJ1-5	TGTGCCACCAGTGAGTGGCAGCCATACAATCAGCCCCAGCATTTT	CATSEWQPYNQPQHF
NA	TRBV6-5	NA	TRBJ2-3	TGTGCCAGCAGTTACTCGAATGCAAGGGATACGCAGTATTTT	CASSYSNARDTQYF
NA	TRBV12-3/TRBV12-4	many	TRBJ2-2	TGTGCCAGCAGTGGGGGGACCGGGGAGCTGTTTTTT	CASSGGTGELFF
TRBD1	TRBV20-1	many	TRBJ2-7	TGCAGTGCTAGAGATATGGCAGGGGGAGATGTGGGGCAGTACTTC	CSARDMAGGDVGQYF
TRBD2	TRBV5-1	many	TRBJ2-3	TGCGCCAGCAGTTTCGGACTAGCGGGAGGGGCCACAGATACGCAGTATTTT	CASSFGLAGGATDTQYF
NA	TRBV30	few	TRBJ2-1	TGTGCCTGGAGTGTACTCGGTGAGCAGTTCTTC	CAWSVLGEQFF
NA	TRBV9	NA	TRBJ2-2	TGTGCCAGCAGCGTAGACGGGAATAGGGATACCGGGGAGCTGTTTTTT	CASSVDGNRDTGELFF
NA	TRBV7-3	NA	TRBJ2-6	TGTGCCAGCAGCCAACAGGGTAGCTCTGGGGCCAACGTCCTGACTTTC	CASSQQGSSGANVLTF
TRBD2	TRBV5-6	NA	TRBJ2-1	TGTGCCAGCAGCCCTCTCCCGGGACTAGCGGATGAGCAGTTCTTC	CASSPLPGLADEQFF
NA	TRBV24-1	few	TRBJ2-3	TGTGCCACCAGTGATTCCATGGAACTTACAGATACGCAGTATTTT	CATSDSMELTDTQYF
TRBD1	TRBV7-2	few	TRBJ2-4	TGTGCCAGCAGCTCCGACAGGGAGAACATTCAGTACTTC	CASSSDRENIQYF
NA	TRBV5-1	once	TRBJ2-7	TGCGCCAGCAGCCCGAATGTTCAATCCTACGAGCAGTACTTC	CASSPNVQSYEQYF
TRBD2	TRBV28	many	TRBJ2-3	TGTGCCAGCAGGGTTAGCGGGGGGGCCGGGGCAGATACGCAGTATTTT	CASRVSGGAGADTQYF
NA	TRBV5-1	NA	TRBJ2-7	TGCGCCAGCAGCTCCAGGGGTACCATCTCCTACGAGCAGTACTTC	CASSSRGTISYEQYF
NA	TRBV29-1	many	TRBJ1-1	TGCAGCTCCCGGGAGTCGATGAACACTGAAGCTTTCTTT	CSSRESMNTEAFF
NA	TRBV30	few	TRBJ2-7	TGTGCCTGGAGCGAATCCTACGAGCAGTACTTC	CAWSESYEQYF
TRBD2	TRBV29-1	many	TRBJ2-3	TGCAGCGCCGGAGGAGCGGGAGGGCCTTGGCCAGATACGCAGTATTTT	CSAGGAGGPWPDTQYF
NA	TRBV7-8	NA	TRBJ2-3	TGTGCCAGCGGCATAGCCCTGAGCACAGATACGCAGTATTTT	CASGIALSTDTQYF
TRBD2	TRBV12-3/TRBV12-4	few	TRBJ2-1	TGTGCCAGCAGTTTTGTCGCTAGCGGGATGAATGAGCAGTTCTTC	CASSFVASGMNEQFF
TRBD1	TRBV4-3	few	TRBJ1-2	TGCGCCAGCAGCCGTCAGACAGGGAGGTATGGCTACACCTTC	CASSRQTGRYGYTF
NA	TRBV18	few	TRBJ1-6	TGTGCCAGCTCACCATCGGGTCAGCGGAATTCACCCCTCCACTTT	CASSPSGQRNSPLHF
NA	TRBV20-1	few	TRBJ1-5	TGCAGTGCCCCCTCGGACCGCTCTAGCCACAATCAGCCCCAGCATTTT	CSAPSDRSSHNQPQHF
TRBD1	TRBV24-1	NA	TRBJ2-3	TGTGCCACCAGTGACCCCGGTTCCACAGGGGGGAGCACAGATACGCAGTATTTT	CATSDPGSTGGSTDTQYF
NA	TRBV12-3/TRBV12-4	many	TRBJ2-1	TGTGCCAGCAGTCATCGCCGCAATGAGCAGTTCTTC	CASSHRRNEQFF
TRBD1	TRBV7-3	NA	TRBJ2-1	TGTGCCAGCAGCTTACAGGGGACAGGTGGTTCCTACAATGAGCAGTTCTTC	CASSLQGTGGSYNEQFF
NA	TRBV20-1	few	TRBJ2-7	TGCAGTGCTAGAGATCAGGGACACCACGAGCAGTACTTC	CSARDQGHHEQYF
NA	TRBV7-3	NA	TRBJ2-7	TGTTCCAGCAGCATAACGGGGGAGCAGTACTTC	CSSSITGEQYF
TRBD2	TRBV10-2	few	TRBJ2-1	TGCGCCAGCAGTCGGACTAGCGGGGGGGGGGCCGATGAGCAGTTCTTC	CASSRTSGGGADEQFF